The 17 T cell receptor beta chains below all came from one sample that was sequenced in a study of regulatory T cells in long-lasting Graves disease. TCR beta libraries were built with iRepertoire HTBI primers and Arm-PCR of CDR3 regions. MiXCR was run by TCRdb on the multiplex PCR reads, yielding one entry per CDR3 protein. This sample carries some 500,000 distinct CDR3 sequences, 13% of them seen once, and the ten largest clones take about 10%. Indicated time point: newly diagnosed GD, antithyroid drugs for less than 3 months. RNA from PBMCs was the source of the TCR library. Separately, the same data were catalogued under a study of T cells in Graves' hyperthyroidism and ophthalmopathy.

Material: peripheral blood mononuclear cells (PBMCs), obtained at new diagnosis, from a patient treated with antithyroid drugs. Every receptor here comes from a man between 25 and 39 years old with Graves disease.

The chain combines TRBV27 with TRBJ2-7; 13 bases map to TRBD2. V was clipped by 6 bases and J by 6 bases; unmatched bases: 14. This CDR3 is built from 17 residues. The germline V gene has CDR1 MNHEY and CDR2 SMNVEV (reference sequence). The CDR3 DNA reads as TGTGCCAGCAGCCCCCAGCAGGGACTAGCGGGATTCGGCGAGCAGTACTTC. Encoded protein: CASSPQQGLAGFGEQYF.

This clonotype came up a few times. The chain is built from TRBV18 and TRBJ1-1; D gene unclear. The V end was cut by 7 bases, the J end by 0 bases, with 15 bases between. The CDR3 extends over 15 amino acids. CDR1 and CDR2 (germline): KGHSH, LQKENI. The chain's CDR3 is CASFASPGVNTEAFF. The DNA for the CDR3 is TGTGCCAGCTTCGCCTCGCCCGGAGTGAACACTGAAGCTTTCTTT.

On this clonotype itself: The likely explanation is a read error, given a far larger clone one base away. The gene calls are TRBV7-3 and TRBJ2-1; 7 positions agree with TRBD1. The V segment lost 5 bases and the J segment 10 bases; nucleotides outside the gene matches: 5. Per germline, CDR1 SGHTA and CDR2 FQGTGA. CDR3 length: 12 residues. CDR3 amino acids: CASSADRDEQFF. The DNA for the CDR3 is TGTGCCAGCAGCGCAGACAGGGACGAGCAGTTCTTC.

Notes on this clonotype: This may be a read error: a much more frequent sequence differs by one nucleotide. The rearrangement uses TRBV20-1 and TRBJ1-2; D is undetermined. In germline, CDR1 is DFQATT, CDR2 SNEGSKA (reference sequence). The CDR3 runs 13 residues. V lost 3 bases to trimming and J lost 3 bases, with 11 bases between them. The CDR3 is CSASGSRDYGYTF. DNA of the CDR3: TGCAGTGCTAGCGGCAGCAGAGACTATGGCTACACCTTC.

The chain joins TRBV3-1 to TRBJ2-3; TRBD1 agrees at 10 bases. Unmatched junction bases numbered 9, after V lost 4 bases and J lost 5 bases. This CDR3 has 16 residues. Germline V gene data show CDR1 as LGHDT and CDR2 as YNNKEL (reference sequence). The CDR3 loop reads CASSLTGTGVGDTQYF. In DNA, the CDR3 is TGTGCCAGCAGCCTAACCGGGACAGGGGTGGGAGATACGCAGTATTTT.

Only a few counts were recorded for this clonotype. A much larger clone lies a single base off, so this may be a read error. The gene calls are TRBV29-1 and TRBJ2-1; 8 positions match TRBD2. Germline V gives CDR1 SQVTM, CDR2 ANQGSEA. The CDR3 is 13 amino acids. The CDR3 spells CSVAQREFHEQLF. Here the CDR3 DNA reads TGCAGCGTTGCTCAGCGGGAGTTCCATGAGCAGCTCTTC.

Concerning this clonotype itself: A read error is possible here, since a much larger clone lies one base away. This sequence joins TRBV5-1 and TRBJ2-3; 12 nucleotides align to TRBD2. There are 16 residues in the CDR3. Germline assignment: CDR1 SGHRS and CDR2 YFSETQ. Germline trimming cut 0 bases from V and 8 bases from J; bases unmatched to any gene: 7. The CDR3 DNA is TGCGCCAGCAGCTTGGCCGGGACTAGCGGGCAGGTTACGCAGTATTTT. Translation gives CASSLAGTSGQVTQYF. The whole variable domain, filled in from reference TRBV5-1 and TRBJ2-3, reads KAGVTQTPRYLIKTRGQQVTLSCSPISGHRSVSWYQQTPGQGLQFLFEYFSETQRNKGNFPGRFSGRQFSNSRSEMNVSTLELGDSALYLCASSLAGTSGQVTQYFGPGTRLTVL.

The J gene is TRBJ2-7, the V gene TRBV29-1, with D unresolved. This CDR3 has 12 amino acids. V shed 3 bases and J shed 0 bases, with 6 bases lying between them. Germline V gene sequence: CDR1 SQVTM, CDR2 ANQGSEA. The CDR3 sequence is CSVEYSSYEQYF. CDR3 DNA sequence: TGCAGCGTTGAGTATAGCTCCTACGAGCAGTACTTC.

This clonotype has a count of ten or more. The V and J genes are TRBV27 and TRBJ1-6; 7 nucleotides match TRBD1. V shed 5 bases, J shed 10 bases, and the junction held 14 bases outside the gene matches. This CDR3 comprises 16 residues. Germline values: CDR1 MNHEY, CDR2 SMNVEV (reference sequence). CDR3 region: CASSPRTGAVGSPLHF. Here the CDR3 DNA reads TGTGCCAGCAGTCCGCGGACAGGAGCGGTAGGATCACCCCTCCACTTT.

The J gene is TRBJ2-7, the V gene TRBV6-6; D not certain. The CDR3 totals 15 residues. Germline CDR1 is MNHNY and CDR2 is SVGAGI (reference sequence). The ends were cut back, 0 bases at V and 3 bases at J, with 12 bases in the middle. The CDR3 region is CASSYSIGHLYEQYF. CDR3 in DNA: TGTGCCAGCAGTTACTCGATAGGGCACCTCTACGAGCAGTACTTC.

The chain combines TRBV29-1 with TRBJ1-2; D is ambiguous. Per the germline V gene, CDR1 is SQVTM and CDR2 is ANQGSEA. This CDR3 comprises 13 residues. Trimming took off 3 bases at V and 4 bases at J, with 12 bases between the two ends. CDR3 residues: CSVDSEGGYGYTF. The CDR3 bases are TGCAGCGTTGATTCCGAGGGCGGCTATGGCTACACCTTC.

This clonotype was picked up many times. V usage is TRBV10-3 and J usage is TRBJ2-5; D may be TRBD1 (5 bases). Germline V gives CDR1 ENHRY, CDR2 SYGVKD. Trimming took off 8 bases at V and 1 base at J, with 8 bases between the two ends. The CDR3 length is 12 residues. CDR3 coding DNA: TGTGCCATCGGCAGGGCCCAAGAGACCCAGTACTTC. Protein sequence: CAIGRAQETQYF.

This clonotype has ten or more counts. The J gene is TRBJ1-1, the V gene TRBV5-5, with a tentative D call TRBD1 (5 bases). The V gene's germline CDR1 is SGHKS and CDR2 YYEKEE (reference sequence). The CDR3 sequence is 13 residues long. The V and J ends lost 7 bases and 0 bases respectively, with 10 bases between them. The CDR3 loop is CASHRNLNTEAFF. In DNA, the CDR3 is TGTGCCAGCCACAGGAATTTGAACACTGAAGCTTTCTTT.

Many counts were recorded for this clonotype. The gene calls are TRBV6-2 or TRBV6-3 and TRBJ2-1, with 7 bases lining up with TRBD2. This CDR3 has 15 residues. The germline V gene has CDR1 MNHEY and CDR2 SVGEGT. V gave up 8 bases and J gave up 4 bases; unmatched junction bases: 11. The CDR3 sequence is CASGRGTSLYNEQFF. The CDR3 DNA follows: TGTGCCAGCGGGAGGGGTACATCCCTTTACAATGAGCAGTTCTTC.

The chain joins TRBV24-1 to TRBJ2-1, with D possibly being TRBD1 (5 bases). Trimming took 4 bases from V and 6 from J, leaving 15 bases between them. CDR1 is KGHDR and CDR2 is SFDVKD in the germline V gene. CDR3 length: 15 amino acids. Here the CDR3 DNA reads TGTGCCACCAGTGACAGGGAAGTCGGTACCAATGAGCAGTTCTTC. As protein: CATSDREVGTNEQFF.

Only a few counts were recorded for this clonotype. The J gene is TRBJ2-7, the V gene TRBV6-2 or TRBV6-3; a weak D match, TRBD2 (6 bases). The CDR3 sequence is 15 residues long. Trimming stripped 5 bases from V and 2 bases from J, with 16 bases between. Germline assignment: CDR1 MNHEY and CDR2 SVGEGT. The CDR3 reads CASSGGAENPYEQYF. In DNA, the CDR3 is TGTGCCAGCAGTGGCGGGGCGGAAAACCCCTACGAGCAGTACTTC.

This clonotype has ten or more counts. This chain connects TRBV12-3 or TRBV12-4 to TRBJ2-7; 11 nucleotides match TRBD2. This CDR3 contains 17 residues. With V trimmed by 2 bases and J by 5 bases, 11 bases remained unmatched. Written as DNA, the CDR3 is TGTGCCAGCAGTTTACCCCTTAGCGGGAGGGCCCGGAACGAGCAGTACTTC. Translated, it gives CASSLPLSGRARNEQYF.